Below, one T cell receptor (beta chain) is given with its context. This sample is part of a study of blood T cell repertoires in COVID-19. Authors' analysis steps: For nucleated cells, counts were estimated from reference gene primer amplification. The method was immunoSEQ multiplex PCR; TCRdb's version includes in-frame clones alone and lacks a portion of them. Clone size and the V and J calls come from that table; the DNA yielded D and trimming. The sample lists around 180,000 clones, about 83% seen once, with 15% to 20% in the top ten. The germline V gene has CDR1 LNHDA and CDR2 SQIVND (reference sequence). This CDR3 spans 14 amino acids. V lost 5 bases, J lost 5 bases, and 15 bases lay in between.

The sample comprised peripheral blood. The chain is built from TRBV19 and TRBJ1-1; a possible D gene is TRBD1 (5 bases). This clonotype was obtained from a person between 65 and 79 years old with COVID-19, enrolled during active disease. The CDR3 DNA reads as TGTGCCAGTAGTTCCGGGGGAGGTCCGACTGAAGCTTTCTTT. Amino acids: CASSSGGGPTEAFF.